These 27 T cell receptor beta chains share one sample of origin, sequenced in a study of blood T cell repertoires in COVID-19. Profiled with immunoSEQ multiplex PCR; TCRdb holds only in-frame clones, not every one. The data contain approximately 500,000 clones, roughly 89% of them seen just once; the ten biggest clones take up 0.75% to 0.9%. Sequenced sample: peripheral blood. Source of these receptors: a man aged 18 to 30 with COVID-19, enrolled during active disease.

Here the CDR3 reads CASSAKRLAIRRNTIYF. CDR3 sequence (DNA): TGCGCCAGCAGTGCAAAGAGACTAGCTATTAGGCGAAACACCATATATTTT. V gene TRBV10-1 combines with J gene TRBJ1-3; D gene uncertain. This CDR3 has 17 residues. V was cut by 4 bases and J by 5 bases, with 21 bases left in between. The germline V gene has CDR1 WNHNN and CDR2 SYGVQD (reference sequence).

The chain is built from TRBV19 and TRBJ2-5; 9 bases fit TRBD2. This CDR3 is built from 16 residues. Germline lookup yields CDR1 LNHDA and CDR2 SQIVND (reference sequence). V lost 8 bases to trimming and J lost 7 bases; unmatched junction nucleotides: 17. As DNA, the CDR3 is TGTGCCAGTCGCGAACGACTAGCGGATAAGACTGGGACCCAGTACTTC. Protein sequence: CASRERLADKTGTQYF. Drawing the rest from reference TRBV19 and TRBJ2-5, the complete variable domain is DGGITQSPKYLFRKEGQNVTLSCEQNLNHDAMYWYRQDPGQGLRLIYYSQIVNDFQKGDIAEGYSVSREKKESFPLTVTSAQKNPTAFYLCASRERLADKTGTQYFGPGTRLLVL.

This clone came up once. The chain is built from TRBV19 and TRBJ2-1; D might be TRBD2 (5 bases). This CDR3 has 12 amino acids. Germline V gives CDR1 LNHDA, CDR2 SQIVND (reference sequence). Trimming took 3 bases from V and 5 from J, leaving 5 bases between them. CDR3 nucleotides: TGTGCCAGTAGTATGACTAACAATGAGCAGTTCTTC. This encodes CASSMTNNEQFF.

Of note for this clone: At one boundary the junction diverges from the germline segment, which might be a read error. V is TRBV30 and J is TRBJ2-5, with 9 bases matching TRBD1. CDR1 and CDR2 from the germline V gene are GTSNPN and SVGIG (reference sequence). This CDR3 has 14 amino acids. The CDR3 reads CAWSRTGGQKTQYF. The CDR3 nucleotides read TGTGCCTGGAGTCGCACAGGGGGCCAAAAGACCCAGTACTTC.

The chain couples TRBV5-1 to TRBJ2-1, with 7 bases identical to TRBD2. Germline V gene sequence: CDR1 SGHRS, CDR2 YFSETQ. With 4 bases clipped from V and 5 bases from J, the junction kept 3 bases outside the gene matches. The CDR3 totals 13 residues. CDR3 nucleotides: TGCGCCAGCAGCCTTAGCGGGCACAATGAGCAGTTCTTC. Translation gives CASSLSGHNEQFF.

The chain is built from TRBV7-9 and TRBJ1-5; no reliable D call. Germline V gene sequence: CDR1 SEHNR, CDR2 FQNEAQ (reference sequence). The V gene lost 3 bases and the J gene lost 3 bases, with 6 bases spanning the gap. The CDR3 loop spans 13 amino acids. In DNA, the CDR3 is TGTGCCAGCAGCTTGGCAGACAATCAGCCCCAGCATTTT. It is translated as CASSLADNQPQHF.

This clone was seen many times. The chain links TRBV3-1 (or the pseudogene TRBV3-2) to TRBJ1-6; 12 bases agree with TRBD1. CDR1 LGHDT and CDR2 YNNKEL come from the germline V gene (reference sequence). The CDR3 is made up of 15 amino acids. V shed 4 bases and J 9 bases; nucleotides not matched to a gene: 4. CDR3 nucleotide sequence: TGTGCCAGCAGCCCGGGACAGGGGGCGAGTTCACCCCTCCACTTT. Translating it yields CASSPGQGASSPLHF.

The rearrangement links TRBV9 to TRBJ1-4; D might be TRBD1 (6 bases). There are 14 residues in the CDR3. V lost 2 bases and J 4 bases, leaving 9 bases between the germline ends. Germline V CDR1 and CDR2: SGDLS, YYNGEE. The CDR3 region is CASSVGQINEKLFF. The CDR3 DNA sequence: TGTGCCAGCAGCGTCGGACAGATTAATGAAAAACTGTTTTTT.

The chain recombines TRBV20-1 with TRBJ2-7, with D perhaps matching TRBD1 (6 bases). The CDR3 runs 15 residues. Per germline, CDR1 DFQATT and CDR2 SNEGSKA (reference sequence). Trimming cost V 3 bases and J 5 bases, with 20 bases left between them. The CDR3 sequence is CSASHVRGVGNEQYF. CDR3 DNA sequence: TGCAGTGCTAGTCACGTCAGGGGAGTCGGAAACGAGCAGTACTTC.

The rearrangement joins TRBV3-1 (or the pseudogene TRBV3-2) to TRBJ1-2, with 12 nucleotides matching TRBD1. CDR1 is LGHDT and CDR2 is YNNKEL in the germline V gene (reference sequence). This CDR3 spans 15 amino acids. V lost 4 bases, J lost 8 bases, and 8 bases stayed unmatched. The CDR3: CASSLGTGGALGYTF. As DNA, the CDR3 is TGTGCCAGCAGCCTCGGGACAGGGGGCGCCTTGGGCTACACCTTC.

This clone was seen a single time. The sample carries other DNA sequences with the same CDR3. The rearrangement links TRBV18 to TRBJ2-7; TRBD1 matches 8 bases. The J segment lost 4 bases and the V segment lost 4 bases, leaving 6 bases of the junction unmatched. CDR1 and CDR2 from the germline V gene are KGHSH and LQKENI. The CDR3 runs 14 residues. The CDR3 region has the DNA TGTGCCAGCTCACAAGACAGGGGAAAATACGAGCAGTACTTC. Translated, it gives CASSQDRGKYEQYF. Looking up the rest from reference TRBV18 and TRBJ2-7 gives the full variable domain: NAGVMQNPRHLVRRRGQEARLRCSPMKGHSHVYWYRQLPEEGLKFMVYLQKENIIDESGMPKERFSAEFPKEGPSILRIQQVVRGDSAAYFCASSQDRGKYEQYFGPGTRLTVT.

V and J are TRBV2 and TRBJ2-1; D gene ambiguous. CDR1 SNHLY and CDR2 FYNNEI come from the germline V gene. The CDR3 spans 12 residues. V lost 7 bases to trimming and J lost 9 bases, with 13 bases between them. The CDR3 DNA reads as TGTGCCAGCAAACCCGACTCTATTGAGCAGTTCTTC. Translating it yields CASKPDSIEQFF.

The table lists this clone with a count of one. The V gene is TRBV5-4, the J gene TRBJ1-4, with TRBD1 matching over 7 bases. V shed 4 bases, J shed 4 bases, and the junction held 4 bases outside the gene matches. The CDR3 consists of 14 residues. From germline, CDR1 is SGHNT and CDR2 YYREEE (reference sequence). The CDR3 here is CASSPDRRNEKLFF. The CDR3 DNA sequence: TGTGCCAGCAGCCCGGACAGGCGTAATGAAAAACTGTTTTTT.

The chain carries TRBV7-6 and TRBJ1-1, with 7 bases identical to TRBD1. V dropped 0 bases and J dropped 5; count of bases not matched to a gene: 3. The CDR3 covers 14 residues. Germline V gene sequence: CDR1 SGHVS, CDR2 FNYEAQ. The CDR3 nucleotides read TGTGCCAGCAGCTTAGCCCCAGGGGGGACTGAAGCTTTCTTT. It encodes CASSLAPGGTEAFF.

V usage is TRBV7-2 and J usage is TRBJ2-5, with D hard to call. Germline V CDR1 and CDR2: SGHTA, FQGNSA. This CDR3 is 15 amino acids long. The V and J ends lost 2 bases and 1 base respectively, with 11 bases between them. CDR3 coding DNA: TGTGCCAGCAGCTTATCCGCGACTCGCCAAGAGACCCAGTACTTC. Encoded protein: CASSLSATRQETQYF. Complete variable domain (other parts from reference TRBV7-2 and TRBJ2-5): GAGVSQSPSNKVTEKGKDVELRCDPISGHTALYWYRQSLGQGLEFLIYFQGNSAPDKSGLPSDRFSAERTGGSVSTLTIQRTQQEDSAVYLCASSLSATRQETQYFGPGTRLLVL.

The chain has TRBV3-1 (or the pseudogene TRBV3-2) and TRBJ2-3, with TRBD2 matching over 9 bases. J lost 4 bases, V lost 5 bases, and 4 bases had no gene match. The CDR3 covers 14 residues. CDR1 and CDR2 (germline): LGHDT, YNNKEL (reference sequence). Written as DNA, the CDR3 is TGTGCCAGCAGCTTAGCGGGGGTGTCAGATACGCAGTATTTT. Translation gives CASSLAGVSDTQYF.

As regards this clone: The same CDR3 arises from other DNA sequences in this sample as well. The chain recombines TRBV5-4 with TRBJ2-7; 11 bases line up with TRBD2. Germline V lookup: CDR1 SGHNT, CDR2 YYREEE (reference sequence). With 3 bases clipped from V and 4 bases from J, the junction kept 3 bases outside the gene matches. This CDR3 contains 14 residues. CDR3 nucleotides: TGTGCCAGCAGCTCCACTAGCGGGAGTTACGAGCAGTACTTC. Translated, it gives CASSSTSGSYEQYF.

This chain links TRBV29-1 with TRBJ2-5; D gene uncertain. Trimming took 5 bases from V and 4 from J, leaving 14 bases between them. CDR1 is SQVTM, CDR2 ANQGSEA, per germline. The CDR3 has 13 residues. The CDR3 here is CSVWAEPVETQYF. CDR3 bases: TGCAGCGTTTGGGCAGAGCCGGTAGAGACCCAGTACTTC.

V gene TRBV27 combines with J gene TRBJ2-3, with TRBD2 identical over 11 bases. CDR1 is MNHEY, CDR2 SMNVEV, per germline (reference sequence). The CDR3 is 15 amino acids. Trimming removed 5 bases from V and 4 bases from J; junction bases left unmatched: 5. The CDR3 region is CASSTPGLAADTQYF. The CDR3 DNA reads TGTGCCAGCAGTACTCCGGGACTAGCGGCAGATACGCAGTATTTT.

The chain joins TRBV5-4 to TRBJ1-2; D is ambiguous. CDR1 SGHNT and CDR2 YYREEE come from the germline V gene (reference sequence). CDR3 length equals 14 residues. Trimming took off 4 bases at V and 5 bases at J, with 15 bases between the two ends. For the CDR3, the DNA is TGTGCCAGCAGCCGGCCGGGAGCCCTTTATGGCTACACCTTC. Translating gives CASSRPGALYGYTF.

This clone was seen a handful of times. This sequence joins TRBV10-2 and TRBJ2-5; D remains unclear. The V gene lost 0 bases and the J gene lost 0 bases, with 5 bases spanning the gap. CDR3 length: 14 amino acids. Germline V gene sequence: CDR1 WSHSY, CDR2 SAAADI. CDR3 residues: CASSESGHQETQYF. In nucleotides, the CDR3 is TGCGCCAGCAGTGAGTCCGGTCACCAAGAGACCCAGTACTTC.

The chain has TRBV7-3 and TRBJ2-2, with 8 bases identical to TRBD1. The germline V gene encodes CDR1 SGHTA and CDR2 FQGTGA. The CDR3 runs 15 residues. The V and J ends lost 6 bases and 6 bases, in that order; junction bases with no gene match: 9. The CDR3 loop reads CASRNDRGVAGELFF. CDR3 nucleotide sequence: TGTGCCAGCAGGAACGACAGGGGCGTCGCCGGGGAGCTGTTTTTT. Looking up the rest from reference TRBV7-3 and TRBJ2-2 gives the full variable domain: GAGVSQTPSNKVTEKGKYVELRCDPISGHTALYWYRQSLGQGPEFLIYFQGTGAADDSGLPNDRFFAVRPEGSVSTLKIQRTERGDSAVYLCASRNDRGVAGELFFGEGSRLTVL.

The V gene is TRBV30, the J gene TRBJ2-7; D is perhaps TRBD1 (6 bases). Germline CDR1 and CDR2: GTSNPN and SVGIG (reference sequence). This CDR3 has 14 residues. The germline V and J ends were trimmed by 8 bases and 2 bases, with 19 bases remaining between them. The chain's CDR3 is CAGTTGSGAYEQYF. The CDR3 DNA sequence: TGTGCCGGAACTACAGGGTCCGGAGCCTACGAGCAGTACTTC.

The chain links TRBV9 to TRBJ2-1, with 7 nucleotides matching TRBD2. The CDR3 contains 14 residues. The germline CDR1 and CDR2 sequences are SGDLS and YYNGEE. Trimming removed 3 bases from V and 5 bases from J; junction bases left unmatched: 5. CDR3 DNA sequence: TGTGCCAGCAGCGCAACCAGCGGGAACAATGAGCAGTTCTTC. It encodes CASSATSGNNEQFF.

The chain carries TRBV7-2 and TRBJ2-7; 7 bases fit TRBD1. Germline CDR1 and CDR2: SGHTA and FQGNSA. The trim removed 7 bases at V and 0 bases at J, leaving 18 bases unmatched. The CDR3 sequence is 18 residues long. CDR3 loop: CASTSGTDFMTNSYEQYF. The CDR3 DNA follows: TGTGCCAGCACCTCCGGGACAGACTTTATGACTAACTCCTACGAGCAGTACTTC.

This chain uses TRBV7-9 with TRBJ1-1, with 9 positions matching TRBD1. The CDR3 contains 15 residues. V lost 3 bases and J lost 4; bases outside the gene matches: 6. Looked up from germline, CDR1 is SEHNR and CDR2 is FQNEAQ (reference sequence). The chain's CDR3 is CASSLTGGVSTEAFF. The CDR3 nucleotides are TGTGCCAGCAGCTTGACAGGGGGGGTTTCCACTGAAGCTTTCTTT.

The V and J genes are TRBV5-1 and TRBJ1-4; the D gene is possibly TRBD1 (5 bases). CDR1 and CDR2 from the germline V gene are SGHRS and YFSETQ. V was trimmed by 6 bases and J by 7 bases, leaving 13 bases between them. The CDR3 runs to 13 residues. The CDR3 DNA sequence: TGCGCCAGCACCTACGGACAAGGTGAAAAACTGTTTTTT. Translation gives CASTYGQGEKLFF. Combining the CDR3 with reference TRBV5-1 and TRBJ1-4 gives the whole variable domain KAGVTQTPRYLIKTRGQQVTLSCSPISGHRSVSWYQQTPGQGLQFLFEYFSETQRNKGNFPGRFSGRQFSNSRSEMNVSTLELGDSALYLCASTYGQGEKLFFGSGTQLSVL.